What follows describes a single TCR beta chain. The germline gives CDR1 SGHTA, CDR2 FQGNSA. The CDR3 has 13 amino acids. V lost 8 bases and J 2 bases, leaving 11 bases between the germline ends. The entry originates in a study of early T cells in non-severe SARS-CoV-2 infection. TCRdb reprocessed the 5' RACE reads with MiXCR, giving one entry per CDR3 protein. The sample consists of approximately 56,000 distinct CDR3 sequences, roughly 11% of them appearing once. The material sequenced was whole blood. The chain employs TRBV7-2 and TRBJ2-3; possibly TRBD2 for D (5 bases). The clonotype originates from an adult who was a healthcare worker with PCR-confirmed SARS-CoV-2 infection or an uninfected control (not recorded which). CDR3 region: CASGRGNTDTQYF. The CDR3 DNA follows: TGTGCCAGCGGACGGGGAAACACAGATACGCAGTATTTT.